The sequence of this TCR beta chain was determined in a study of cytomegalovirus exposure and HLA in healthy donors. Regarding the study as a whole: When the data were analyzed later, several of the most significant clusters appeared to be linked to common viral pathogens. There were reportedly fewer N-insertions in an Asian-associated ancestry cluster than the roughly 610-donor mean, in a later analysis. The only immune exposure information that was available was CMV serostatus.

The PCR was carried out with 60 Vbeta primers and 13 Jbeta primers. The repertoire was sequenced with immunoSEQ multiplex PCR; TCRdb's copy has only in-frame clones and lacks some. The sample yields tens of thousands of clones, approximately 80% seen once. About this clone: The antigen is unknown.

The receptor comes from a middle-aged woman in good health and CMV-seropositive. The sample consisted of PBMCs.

CDR3 in amino acids: CASRSIHRSEQYF. DNA for the CDR3: TGCGCCAGCAGATCCATTCACAGGTCCGAGCAGTACTTC. The genes are TRBV5-1 and TRBJ2-7, with D possibly being TRBD1 (5 bases). CDR3 length: 13 residues. Trimming shortened V by 5 bases and J by 6 bases, and 15 bases separated the two germline ends. Germline V gene data show CDR1 as SGHRS and CDR2 as YFSETQ.